These 10 T cell receptor beta chains came from one sample sequenced in a study of CD8 T cells in Susac syndrome. RNA totalling roughly 0.45 to 1 ug underwent reverse transcription with random hexamers. Using its own MiXCR run on the immunoSEQ multiplex PCR reads, TCRdb lists one record per CDR3 protein. The sample consists of around 220,000 distinct CDR3 sequences, roughly 90% of them appearing once. What was sequenced was CD8+ T cells from PBMCs. Receptors were obtained from a human donor with multiple sclerosis.

This clonotype was recorded once. CDR3: CASSPAGTSGNPSYNEQFF. CDR3 nucleotides: TGTGCCAGCAGCCCAGCAGGGACTAGCGGAAACCCCTCCTACAATGAGCAGTTCTTC. The J gene is TRBJ2-1, the V gene TRBV13, with 11 positions matching TRBD2. Trimming at V came to 5 bases and at J to 0 bases, leaving 12 bases not matched to a gene. Germline V gives CDR1 PRHDT, CDR2 FYEKMQ (reference sequence). The CDR3 runs 19 residues.

This chain links TRBV12-3 or TRBV12-4 with TRBJ2-7; D could derive from TRBD1 or TRBD2 (5 bases each). Trimming took off 3 bases at V and 0 bases at J, with 12 bases between the two ends. The CDR3 is 15 amino acids. DNA of the CDR3: TGTGCCAGCAGTTTCCTGGCAGGGAGCTCCTACGAGCAGTACTTC. This gives the protein CASSFLAGSSYEQYF.

V usage is TRBV20-1 and J usage is TRBJ2-1, with D possibly called TRBD1 or TRBD2 (5 bases each). This CDR3 region has 15 residues. The ends were cut back, 1 base at V and 2 bases at J, with 12 bases in the middle. From germline, CDR1 is DFQATT and CDR2 SNEGSKA (reference sequence). Here the CDR3 DNA reads TGCAGTGCTAGAGGGGGCGGGTCAGCCTACAATGAGCAGTTCTTC. The encoded protein is CSARGGGSAYNEQFF.

CDR3: CASSSLPGLAGGTDTQYF. The DNA of the CDR3 is TGCGCCAGCAGTTCGCTTCCGGGACTAGCGGGGGGTACAGATACGCAGTATTTT. The gene calls are TRBV4-1 and TRBJ2-3; TRBD2 matches 15 bases. The junction had 10 bases not matched to a gene; V was cut back by 6 bases and J by 3 bases. From germline, CDR1 is MGHRA and CDR2 YSYEKL. The CDR3 covers 18 residues.

V and J are TRBV12-3 or TRBV12-4 and TRBJ2-7, with D possibly matching TRBD1 (6 bases). Trimming took 2 bases from V and 1 from J, leaving 9 bases between them. The CDR3 loop spans 14 amino acids. The CDR3 loop is CASSLPDRSYEQYF. CDR3 coding DNA: TGTGCCAGCAGTTTACCCGACAGGTCCTACGAGCAGTACTTC.

The rearrangement links TRBV7-9 to TRBJ2-7, with 8 bases aligning to TRBD2. Trimming took 0 bases from V and 1 from J; bases not matched to a gene: 5. The CDR3 consists of 16 residues. From germline, CDR1 is SEHNR and CDR2 FQNEAQ (reference sequence). CDR3 coding DNA: TGTGCCAGCAGCTTAGCGAGCGGGAGTTATTCCTACGAGCAGTACTTC. Amino acids: CASSLASGSYSYEQYF.

The chain links TRBV11-2 to TRBJ2-5; the D call may be TRBD1 or TRBD2 (5 bases each). The germline gives CDR1 SGHAT, CDR2 FQNNGV. CDR3 length equals 14 residues. V shed 4 bases and J shed 3 bases, with 12 bases lying between them. CDR3 nucleotide sequence: TGTGCCAGCAGCTGGGACCAAACCGAAGAGACCCAGTACTTC. Protein: CASSWDQTEETQYF.

As for this clonotype: Relative to the germline gene, one junction end is altered; a read error may explain this. This chain connects TRBV30 to TRBJ1-4, with D unresolved. The CDR3 covers 11 residues. CDR1 and CDR2 from the germline V gene are GTSNPN and SVGIG (reference sequence). CDR3 bases: TGTGCCTGGAGTTGGGATGAGAAACTGTTTTTT. This codes for CAWSWDEKLFF.

This sequence joins TRBV2 and TRBJ2-6; possible D gene TRBD1, 5 bases. The germline V and J ends were trimmed by 6 bases and 1 base, with 16 bases remaining between them. The length of the CDR3 is 17 residues. Germline lookup yields CDR1 SNHLY and CDR2 FYNNEI. As DNA, the CDR3 is TGTGCCAGCAGACCCAGGGTAGGGCTTTCTGGGGCCAACGTCCTGACTTTC. Its translation: CASRPRVGLSGANVLTF.

The chain is built from TRBV10-3 and TRBJ2-5, with TRBD2 matching over 8 bases. Looked up from germline, CDR1 is ENHRY and CDR2 is SYGVKD. V lost 6 bases, J lost 3 bases, and 12 bases stayed unmatched. This CDR3 region has 16 residues. The DNA of the CDR3 is TGTGCCATCAGCTCCGCCGAGACTAGCGCCGAAGAGACCCAGTACTTC. This translates into CAISSAETSAEETQYF.